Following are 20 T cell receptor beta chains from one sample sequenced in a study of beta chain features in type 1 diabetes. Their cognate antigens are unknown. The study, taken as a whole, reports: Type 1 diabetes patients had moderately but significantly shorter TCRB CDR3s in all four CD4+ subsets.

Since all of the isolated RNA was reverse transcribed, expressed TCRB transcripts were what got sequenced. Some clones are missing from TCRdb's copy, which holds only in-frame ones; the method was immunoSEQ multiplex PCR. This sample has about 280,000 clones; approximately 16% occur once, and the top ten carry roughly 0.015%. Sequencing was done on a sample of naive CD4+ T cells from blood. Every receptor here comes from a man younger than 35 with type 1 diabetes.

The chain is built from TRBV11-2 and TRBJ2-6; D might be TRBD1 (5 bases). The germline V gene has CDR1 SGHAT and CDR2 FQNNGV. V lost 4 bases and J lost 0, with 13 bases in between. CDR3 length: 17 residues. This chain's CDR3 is CASSSRAPSSGANVLTF. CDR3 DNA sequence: TGTGCCAGCAGCTCCAGGGCTCCCTCCTCTGGGGCCAACGTCCTGACTTTC.

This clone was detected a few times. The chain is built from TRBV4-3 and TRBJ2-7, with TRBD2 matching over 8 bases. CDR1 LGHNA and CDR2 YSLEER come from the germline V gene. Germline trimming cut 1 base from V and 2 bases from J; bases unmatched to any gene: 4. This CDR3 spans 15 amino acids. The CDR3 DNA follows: TGCGCCAGCAGCCAAGGGCCTAGCGGGCCCTACGAGCAGTACTTC. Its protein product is CASSQGPSGPYEQYF.

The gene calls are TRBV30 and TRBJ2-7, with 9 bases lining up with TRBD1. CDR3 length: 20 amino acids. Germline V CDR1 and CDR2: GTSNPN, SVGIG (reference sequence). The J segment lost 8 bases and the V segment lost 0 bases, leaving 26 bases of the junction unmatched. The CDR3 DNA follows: TGTGCCTGGAGTGTTCCACTATCCCGATTTTGGGACAGGGAGAACGGCAAGCAGTACTTC. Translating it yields CAWSVPLSRFWDRENGKQYF.

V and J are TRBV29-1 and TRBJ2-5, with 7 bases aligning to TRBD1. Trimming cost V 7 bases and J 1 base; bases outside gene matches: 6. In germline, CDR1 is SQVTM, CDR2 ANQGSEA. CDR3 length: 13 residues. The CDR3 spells CSGGGLLQETQYF. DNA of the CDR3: TGCAGCGGAGGGGGCCTCCTCCAAGAGACCCAGTACTTC.

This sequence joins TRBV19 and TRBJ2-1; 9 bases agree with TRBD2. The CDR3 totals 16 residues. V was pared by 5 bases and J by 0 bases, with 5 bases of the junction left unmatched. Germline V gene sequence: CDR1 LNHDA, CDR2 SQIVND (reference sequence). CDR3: CASSLYSGSSYNEQFF. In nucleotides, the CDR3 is TGTGCCAGTAGTCTTTATAGCGGGAGCTCCTACAATGAGCAGTTCTTC.

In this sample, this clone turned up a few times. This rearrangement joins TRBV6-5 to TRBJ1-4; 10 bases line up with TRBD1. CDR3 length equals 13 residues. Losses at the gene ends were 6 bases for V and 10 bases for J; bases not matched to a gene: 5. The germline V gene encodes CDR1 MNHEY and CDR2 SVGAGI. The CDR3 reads CASRRTGGAKLFF. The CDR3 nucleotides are TGTGCCAGCAGACGGACAGGGGGGGCAAAACTGTTTTTT.

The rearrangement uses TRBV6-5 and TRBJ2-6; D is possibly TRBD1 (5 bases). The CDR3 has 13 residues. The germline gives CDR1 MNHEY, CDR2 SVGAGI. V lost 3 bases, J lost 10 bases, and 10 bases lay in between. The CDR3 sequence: CASSYLRGNVLTF. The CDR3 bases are TGTGCCAGCAGTTATTTAAGGGGTAACGTCCTGACTTTC.

The CDR3 sequence: CASSQDRRGFTPTQNTEAFF. The CDR3 DNA is TGTGCCAGCAGCCAAGATAGACGGGGGTTCACACCTACACAGAACACTGAAGCTTTCTTT. This sequence joins TRBV4-2 and TRBJ1-1, with TRBD1 as a possible D gene (5 bases). Germline V gives CDR1 LGHNA, CDR2 YNFKEQ. The CDR3 length is 20 residues. Trimming cost V 0 bases and J 1 base, with 24 bases left between them.

CDR3 bases: TGTGCCAGCAGTCGCGGGGGATCAACAAACACAGATACGCAGTATTTT. Translated, it gives CASSRGGSTNTDTQYF. The chain uses TRBV28 and TRBJ2-3; TRBD2 aligns across 7 bases. The CDR3 has 16 amino acids. After removal of 5 bases from V and 2 bases from J, the junction contained 10 bases not matched to a gene. Germline V gene sequence: CDR1 MDHEN, CDR2 SYDVKM.

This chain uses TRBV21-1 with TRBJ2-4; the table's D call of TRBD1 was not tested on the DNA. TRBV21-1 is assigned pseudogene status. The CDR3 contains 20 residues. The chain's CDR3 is CASSRSQGFFSSDALNIQYF. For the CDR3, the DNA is TGTGCCAGCAGCAGGTCCCAGGGTTTTTTTTCCTCTGACGCATTAAACATTCAGTACTTC.

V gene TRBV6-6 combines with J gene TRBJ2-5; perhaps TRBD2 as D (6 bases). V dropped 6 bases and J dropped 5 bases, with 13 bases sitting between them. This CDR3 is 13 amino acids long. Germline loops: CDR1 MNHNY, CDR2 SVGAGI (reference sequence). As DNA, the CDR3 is TGTGCCAGCAGGGGGGGACCAGAGGAGACCCAGTACTTC. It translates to CASRGGPEETQYF.

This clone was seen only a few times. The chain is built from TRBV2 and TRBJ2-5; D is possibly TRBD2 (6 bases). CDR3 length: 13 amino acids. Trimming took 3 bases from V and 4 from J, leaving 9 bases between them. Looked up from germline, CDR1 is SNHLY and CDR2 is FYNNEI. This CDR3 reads CASSEEGPETQYF. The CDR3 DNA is TGTGCCAGCAGTGAGGAGGGCCCAGAGACCCAGTACTTC.

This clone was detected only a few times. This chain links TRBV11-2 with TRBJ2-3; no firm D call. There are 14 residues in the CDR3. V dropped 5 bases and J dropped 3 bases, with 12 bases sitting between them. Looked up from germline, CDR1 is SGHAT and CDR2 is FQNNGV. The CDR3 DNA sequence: TGTGCCAGCAGCCCGAACGGGTGGACAGATACGCAGTATTTT. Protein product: CASSPNGWTDTQYF.

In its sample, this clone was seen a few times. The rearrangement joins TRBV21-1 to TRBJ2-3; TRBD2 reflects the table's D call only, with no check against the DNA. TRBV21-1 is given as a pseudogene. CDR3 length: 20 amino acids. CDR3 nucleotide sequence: TGTGCCAGCAAGGAGGACCCCCCGGGCGGACTTATCCTCTGCACAGATACGCAGTATTTT. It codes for CASKEDPPGGLILCTDTQYF.

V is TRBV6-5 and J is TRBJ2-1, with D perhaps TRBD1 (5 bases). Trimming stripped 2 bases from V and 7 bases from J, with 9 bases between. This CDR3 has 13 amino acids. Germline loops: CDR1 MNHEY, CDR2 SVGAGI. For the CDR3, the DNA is TGTGCCAGCAGTTACGACAGAGGTAATGAGCAGTTCTTC. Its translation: CASSYDRGNEQFF.

CDR3 in amino acids: CASSDRRTGNGSPLHF. The CDR3 DNA reads TGTGCCAGCAGTGACAGGCGAACGGGGAATGGTTCACCCCTCCACTTT. V usage is TRBV2 and J usage is TRBJ1-6; no firm D call. CDR3 length equals 16 residues. Trimming cost V 3 bases and J 9 bases, with 18 bases left between them. Germline CDR1 and CDR2: SNHLY and FYNNEI. Full variable domain (rest looked up from reference TRBV2 and TRBJ1-6): EPEVTQTPSHQVTQMGQEVILRCVPISNHLYFYWYRQILGQKVEFLVSFYNNEISEKSEIFDDQFSVERPDGSNFTLKIRSTKLEDSAMYFCASSDRRTGNGSPLHFGNGTRLTVT.

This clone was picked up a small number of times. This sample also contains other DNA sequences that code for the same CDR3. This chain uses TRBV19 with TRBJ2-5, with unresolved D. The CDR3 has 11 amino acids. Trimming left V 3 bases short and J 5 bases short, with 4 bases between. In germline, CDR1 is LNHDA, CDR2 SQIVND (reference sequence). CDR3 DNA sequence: TGTGCCAGTAGTATCCGGGAGACCCAGTACTTC. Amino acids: CASSIRETQYF.

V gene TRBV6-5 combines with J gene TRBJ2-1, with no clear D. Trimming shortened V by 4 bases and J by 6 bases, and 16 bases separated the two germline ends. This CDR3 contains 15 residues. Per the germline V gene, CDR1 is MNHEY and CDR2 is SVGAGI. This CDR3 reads CASSFRPGGTNEQFF. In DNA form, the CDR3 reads TGTGCCAGCAGTTTTAGGCCCGGCGGAACCAATGAGCAGTTCTTC.

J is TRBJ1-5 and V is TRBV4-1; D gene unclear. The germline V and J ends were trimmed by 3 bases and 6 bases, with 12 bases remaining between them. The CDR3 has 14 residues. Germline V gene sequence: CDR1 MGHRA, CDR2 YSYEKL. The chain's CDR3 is CASSHPSAGQPQHF. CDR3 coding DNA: TGCGCCAGCAGCCACCCCTCGGCAGGTCAGCCCCAGCATTTT.

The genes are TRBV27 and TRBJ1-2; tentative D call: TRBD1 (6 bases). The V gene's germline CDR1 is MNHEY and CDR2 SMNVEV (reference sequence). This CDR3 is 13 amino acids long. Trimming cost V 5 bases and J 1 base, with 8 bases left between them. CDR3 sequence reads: CASSTGINYGYTF. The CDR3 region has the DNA TGTGCCAGCAGTACAGGGATTAACTATGGCTACACCTTC.